The clone carrying this TCR beta chain appeared a single time. The sample comes from a study of blood T cell repertoires in COVID-19. This CDR3 is built from 13 residues. Germline trimming cut 3 bases from V and 8 bases from J; bases unmatched to any gene: 6. TCRdb's copy holds only in-frame clones and misses some; the assay was immunoSEQ multiplex PCR. The table includes 140,000 to 150,000 clones, 80% detected once. This chain uses TRBV12-3 or TRBV12-4 with TRBJ1-1, with 7 bases identical to TRBD1. The sequence came from a man between 65 and 80 years old who had recovered from COVID-19. The sequenced sample consisted of peripheral blood. CDR3 protein: CASSLAGTVEAFF. Written as DNA, the CDR3 is TGTGCCAGCAGTTTGGCTGGGACAGTCGAAGCTTTCTTT.